Below, one T cell receptor (beta chain) is given with its context. The antigen remains unidentified. Extracted RNA was reverse transcribed, and the resulting cDNA served as sequencing template. Data came from immunoSEQ multiplex PCR; TCRdb stores just in-frame clones and leaves some out. The sample includes around 100,000 clones, about 60% of them seen just once. This sample is drawn from a study of CD8+ T cells in alopecia areata. Study-level points and caveats: Alopecia totalis/universalis scalp especially showed more expanded CD8+ clones than normal scalp.

Separation by sorting yielded CD4+ and CD8+ T cells from PBMCs. The clonotype comes from a human donor in good health. Sequencing was done on a sample of CD4+ T cells sorted from blood.

The CDR3 loop is CASSAPQETQYF. The DNA of the CDR3 is TGCGCCAGCAGCGCCCCCCAAGAGACCCAGTACTTC. This chain connects TRBV5-1 to TRBJ2-5; the D is unclear. V was shortened by 4 bases and J by 1 base, with 5 bases between the two germline ends. Germline V CDR1 and CDR2: SGHRS, YFSETQ. This CDR3 spans 12 amino acids.